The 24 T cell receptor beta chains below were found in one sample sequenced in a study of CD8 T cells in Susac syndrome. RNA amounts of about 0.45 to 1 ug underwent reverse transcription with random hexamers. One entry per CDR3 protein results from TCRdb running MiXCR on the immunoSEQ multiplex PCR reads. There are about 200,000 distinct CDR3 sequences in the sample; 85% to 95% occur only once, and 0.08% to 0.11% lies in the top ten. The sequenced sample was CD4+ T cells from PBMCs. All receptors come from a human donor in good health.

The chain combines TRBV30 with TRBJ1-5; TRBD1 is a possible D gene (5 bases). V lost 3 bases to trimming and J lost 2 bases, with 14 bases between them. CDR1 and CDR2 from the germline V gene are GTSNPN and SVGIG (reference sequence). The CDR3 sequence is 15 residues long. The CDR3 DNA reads TGTGCCTGGAGCGTAGGGGTTTACGGCAATCAGCCCCAGCATTTT. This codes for CAWSVGVYGNQPQHF.

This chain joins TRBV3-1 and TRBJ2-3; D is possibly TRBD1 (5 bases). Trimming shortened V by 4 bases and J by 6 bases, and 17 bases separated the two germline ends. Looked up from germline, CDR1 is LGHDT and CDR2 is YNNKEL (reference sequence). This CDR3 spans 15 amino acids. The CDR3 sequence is CASSRLRGVRDTQYF. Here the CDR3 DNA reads TGTGCCAGCAGCCGGCTAAGGGGCGTCCGGGATACGCAGTATTTT.

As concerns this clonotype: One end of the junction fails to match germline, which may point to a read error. CDR3 sequence: CSARGVENSPLHF. As DNA, the CDR3 is TGCAGTGCGAGAGGGGTGGAGAATTCACCCCTCCACTTT. V gene TRBV20-1 combines with J gene TRBJ1-6; possibly TRBD1 for D (5 bases). Germline-derived CDR1 and CDR2 are DFQATT and SNEGSKA (reference sequence). This CDR3 has 13 residues.

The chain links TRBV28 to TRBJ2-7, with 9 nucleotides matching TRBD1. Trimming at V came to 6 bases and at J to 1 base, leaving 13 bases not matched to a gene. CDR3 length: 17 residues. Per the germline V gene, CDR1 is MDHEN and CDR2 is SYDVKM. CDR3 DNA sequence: TGTGCCAGCAGAGCAGGAGGCGGGACAGGGAGTTCCTACGAGCAGTACGTC. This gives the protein CASRAGGGTGSSYEQYV.

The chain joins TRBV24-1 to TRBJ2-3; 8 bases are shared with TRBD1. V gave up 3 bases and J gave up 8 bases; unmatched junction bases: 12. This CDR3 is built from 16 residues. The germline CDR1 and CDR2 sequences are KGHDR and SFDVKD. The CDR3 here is CATSDTDRDGWGTQYF. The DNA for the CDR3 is TGTGCCACCAGTGATACGGACAGGGACGGCTGGGGTACGCAGTATTTT.

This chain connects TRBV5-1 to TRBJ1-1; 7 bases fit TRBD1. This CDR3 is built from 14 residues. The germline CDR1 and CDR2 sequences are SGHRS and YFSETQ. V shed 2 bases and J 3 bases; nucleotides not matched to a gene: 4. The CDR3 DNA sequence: TGCGCCAGCAGCTTACGGGACAGTCACACTGAAGCTTTCTTT. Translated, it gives CASSLRDSHTEAFF. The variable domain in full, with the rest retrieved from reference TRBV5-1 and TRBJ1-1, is KAGVTQTPRYLIKTRGQQVTLSCSPISGHRSVSWYQQTPGQGLQFLFEYFSETQRNKGNFPGRFSGRQFSNSRSEMNVSTLELGDSALYLCASSLRDSHTEAFFGQGTRLTVV.

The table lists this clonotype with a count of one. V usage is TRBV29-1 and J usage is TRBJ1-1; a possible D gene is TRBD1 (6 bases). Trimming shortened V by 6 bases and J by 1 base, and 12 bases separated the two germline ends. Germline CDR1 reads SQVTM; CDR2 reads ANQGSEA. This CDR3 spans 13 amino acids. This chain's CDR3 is CSVKGGGNTEAFF. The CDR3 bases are TGCAGCGTGAAGGGGGGTGGGAACACTGAAGCTTTCTTT.

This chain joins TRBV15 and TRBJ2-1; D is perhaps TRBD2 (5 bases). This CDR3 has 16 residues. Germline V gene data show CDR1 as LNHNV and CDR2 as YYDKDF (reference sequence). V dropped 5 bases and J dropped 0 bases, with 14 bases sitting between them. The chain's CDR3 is CATSQSGASSYNEQFF. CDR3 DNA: TGTGCCACCAGCCAGAGCGGCGCGAGCTCCTACAATGAGCAGTTCTTC.

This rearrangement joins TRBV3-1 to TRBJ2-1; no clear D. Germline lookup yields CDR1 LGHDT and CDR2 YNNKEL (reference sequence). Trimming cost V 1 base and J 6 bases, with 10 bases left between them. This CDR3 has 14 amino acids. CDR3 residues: CASSQGGGVNEQFF. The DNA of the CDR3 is TGTGCCAGCAGCCAAGGTGGTGGTGTCAATGAGCAGTTCTTC.

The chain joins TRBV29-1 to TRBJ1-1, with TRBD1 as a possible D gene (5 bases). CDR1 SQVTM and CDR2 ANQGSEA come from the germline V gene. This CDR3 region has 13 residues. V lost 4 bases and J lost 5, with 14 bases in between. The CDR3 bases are TGCAGCGTTGGTCTTGGGGCACGGACTGAAGCTTTCTTT. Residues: CSVGLGARTEAFF.

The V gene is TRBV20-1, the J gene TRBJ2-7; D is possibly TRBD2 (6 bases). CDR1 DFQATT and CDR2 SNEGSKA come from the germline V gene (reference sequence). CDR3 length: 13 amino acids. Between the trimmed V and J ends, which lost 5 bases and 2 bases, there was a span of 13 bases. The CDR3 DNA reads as TGCAGTGCTGTCCGGGGGACCACCTACGAGCAGTACTTC. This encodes CSAVRGTTYEQYF.

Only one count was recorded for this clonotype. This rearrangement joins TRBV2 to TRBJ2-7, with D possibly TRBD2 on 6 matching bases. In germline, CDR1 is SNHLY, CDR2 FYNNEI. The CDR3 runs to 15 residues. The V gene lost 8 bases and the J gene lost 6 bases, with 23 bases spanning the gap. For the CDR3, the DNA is TGTGCCAGCCGGGAGAGGAGCCAACGAGATTTCGAGCAGTACGTC. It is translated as CASRERSQRDFEQYV.

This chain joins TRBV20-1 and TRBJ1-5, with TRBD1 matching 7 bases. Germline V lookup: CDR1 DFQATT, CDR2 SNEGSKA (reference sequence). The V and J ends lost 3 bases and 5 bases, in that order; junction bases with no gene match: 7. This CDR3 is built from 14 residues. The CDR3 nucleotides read TGCAGTGCTAGCACCGATCAGGGGGATCAGCCCCAGCATTTT. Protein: CSASTDQGDQPQHF.

The CDR3 loop is CASSRDGNYGYTF. The CDR3 DNA is TGTGCCAGCAGTAGGGACGGCAACTATGGCTACACCTTC. V is TRBV6-6 and J is TRBJ1-2; perhaps TRBD1 as D (5 bases). The germline V gene encodes CDR1 MNHNY and CDR2 SVGAGI (reference sequence). The ends were cut back, 5 bases at V and 2 bases at J, with 9 bases in the middle. This CDR3 spans 13 amino acids.

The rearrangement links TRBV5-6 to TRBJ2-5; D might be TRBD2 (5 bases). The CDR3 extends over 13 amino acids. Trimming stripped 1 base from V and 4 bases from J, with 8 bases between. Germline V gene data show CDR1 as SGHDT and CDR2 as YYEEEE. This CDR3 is CASSLNEGETQYF. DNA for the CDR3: TGTGCCAGCAGCTTGAACGAGGGAGAGACCCAGTACTTC.

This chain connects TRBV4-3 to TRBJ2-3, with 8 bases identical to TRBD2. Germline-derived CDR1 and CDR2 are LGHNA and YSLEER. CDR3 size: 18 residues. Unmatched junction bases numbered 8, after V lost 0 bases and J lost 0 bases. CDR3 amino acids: CASSQDGRRGESTDTQYF. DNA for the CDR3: TGCGCCAGCAGCCAAGATGGTAGGCGGGGGGAAAGCACAGATACGCAGTATTTT.

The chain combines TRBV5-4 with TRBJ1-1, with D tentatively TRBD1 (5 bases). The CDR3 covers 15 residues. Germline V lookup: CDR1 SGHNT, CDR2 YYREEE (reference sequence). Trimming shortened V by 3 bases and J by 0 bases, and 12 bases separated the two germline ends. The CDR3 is CASSWVGGMNTEAFF. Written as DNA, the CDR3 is TGTGCCAGCAGCTGGGTCGGGGGGATGAACACTGAAGCTTTCTTT.

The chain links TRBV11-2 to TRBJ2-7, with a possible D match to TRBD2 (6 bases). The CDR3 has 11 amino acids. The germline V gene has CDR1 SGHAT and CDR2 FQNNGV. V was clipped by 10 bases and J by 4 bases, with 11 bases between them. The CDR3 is CATGRGYEQYF. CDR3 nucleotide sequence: TGTGCCACCGGTCGGGGGTACGAGCAGTACTTC.

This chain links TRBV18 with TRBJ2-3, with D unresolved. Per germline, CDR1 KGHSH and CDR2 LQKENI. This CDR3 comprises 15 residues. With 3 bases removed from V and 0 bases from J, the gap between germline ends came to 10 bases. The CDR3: CASSPGAASTDTQYF. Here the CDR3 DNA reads TGTGCCAGCTCACCTGGCGCGGCTAGCACAGATACGCAGTATTTT.

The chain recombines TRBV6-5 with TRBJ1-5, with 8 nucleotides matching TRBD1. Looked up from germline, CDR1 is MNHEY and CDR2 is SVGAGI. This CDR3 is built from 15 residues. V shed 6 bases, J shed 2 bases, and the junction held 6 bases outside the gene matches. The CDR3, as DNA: TGTGCCAGCAGCCGGACAGGGTCCGGCAATCAGCCCCAGCATTTT. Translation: CASSRTGSGNQPQHF.

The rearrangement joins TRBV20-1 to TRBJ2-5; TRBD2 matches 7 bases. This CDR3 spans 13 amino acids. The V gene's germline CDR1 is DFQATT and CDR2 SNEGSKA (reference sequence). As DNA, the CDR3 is TGCAGAGCGACGGGAGGCCGGAGAGAGACCCAGTACTTC. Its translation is CRATGGRRETQYF.

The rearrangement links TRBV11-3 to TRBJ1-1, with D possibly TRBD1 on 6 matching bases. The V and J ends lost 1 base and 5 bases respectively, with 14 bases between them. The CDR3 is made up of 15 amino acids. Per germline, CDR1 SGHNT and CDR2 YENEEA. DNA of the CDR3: TGTGCCAGCAGCTTAGGAGGGGGGGTGGATACTGAAGCTTTCTTT. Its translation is CASSLGGGVDTEAFF. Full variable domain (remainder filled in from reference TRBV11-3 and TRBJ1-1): EAGVVQSPRYKIIEKKQPVAFWCNPISGHNTLYWYLQNLGQGPELLIRYENEEAVDDSQLPKDRFSAERLKGVDSTLKIQPAELGDSAVYLCASSLGGGVDTEAFFGQGTRLTVV.

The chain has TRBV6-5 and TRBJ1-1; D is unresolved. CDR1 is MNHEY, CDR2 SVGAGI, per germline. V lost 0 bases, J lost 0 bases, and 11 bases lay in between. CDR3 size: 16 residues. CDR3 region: CASSYSSLVMNTEAFF. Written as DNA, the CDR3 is TGTGCCAGCAGTTACTCGTCACTCGTTATGAACACTGAAGCTTTCTTT.

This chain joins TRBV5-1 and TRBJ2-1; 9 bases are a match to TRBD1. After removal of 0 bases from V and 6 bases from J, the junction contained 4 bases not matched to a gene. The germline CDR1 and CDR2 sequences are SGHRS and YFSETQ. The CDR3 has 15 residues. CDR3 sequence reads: CASSLVLDRGNEQFF. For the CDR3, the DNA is TGCGCCAGCAGCTTGGTCTTGGACAGGGGCAATGAGCAGTTCTTC.